This T cell receptor beta chain originates from a study of CD8 T cells in ankylosing spondylitis. Study observations and caveats: Blood of patients with ankylosing spondylitis appeared to be characterized by a TCR beta motif of several highly homologous variants. CD8+ disease-linked clones were present at relatively low frequencies in blood.

Germline V lookup: CDR1 SEHNR, CDR2 FQNEAQ (reference sequence). V shed 3 bases and J shed 7 bases, with 5 bases lying between them. The CDR3 has 11 amino acids. This clonotype has at least ten counts. Antigen specificity is unknown. A quantitative 5'-RACE method, one with molecular barcodes, was used to make TCR beta libraries. TCRdb recomputed calls from the 5' RACE reads with MiXCR, one row per CDR3 protein. This table has hundreds of thousands of distinct CDR3 sequences, about 10% appearing once. The rearrangement links TRBV7-9 to TRBJ2-3; no clear D. Sequencing used blood, either unsorted or a sorted T cell fraction (not recorded which). The clonotype comes from a male donor with ankylosing spondylitis. The CDR3 sequence is CASSFGYTQYF. In nucleotides, the CDR3 is TGTGCCAGCAGCTTCGGTTATACGCAGTATTTT.